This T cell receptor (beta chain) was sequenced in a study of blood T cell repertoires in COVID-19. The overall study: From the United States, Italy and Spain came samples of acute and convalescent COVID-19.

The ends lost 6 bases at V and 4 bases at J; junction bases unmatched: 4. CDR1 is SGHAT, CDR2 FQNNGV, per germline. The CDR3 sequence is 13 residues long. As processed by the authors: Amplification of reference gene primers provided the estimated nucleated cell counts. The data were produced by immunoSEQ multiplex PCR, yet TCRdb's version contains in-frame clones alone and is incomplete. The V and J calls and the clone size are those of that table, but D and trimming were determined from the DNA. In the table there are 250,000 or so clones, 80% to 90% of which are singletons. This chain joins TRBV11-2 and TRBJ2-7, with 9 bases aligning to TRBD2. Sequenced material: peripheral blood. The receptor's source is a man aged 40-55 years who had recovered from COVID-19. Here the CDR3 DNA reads TGTGCCAGCAGAGTAGCGGGAGAGTACGAGCAGTACTTC. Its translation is CASRVAGEYEQYF.